This T cell receptor beta chain was identified during a study of cytomegalovirus exposure and HLA in healthy donors. Germline CDR1 and CDR2: LGHNA and YNFKEQ. The length of the CDR3 is 14 residues. V was trimmed by 1 base and J by 9 bases, leaving 15 bases between them. 60 Vbeta and 13 Jbeta primers were used in PCR. Profiled with immunoSEQ multiplex PCR; TCRdb holds only in-frame clones, not every one. Found here are about 100,000 clones, about 80% of them singletons; the top ten hold roughly 7%. This clone was recorded a few times. The rearrangement links TRBV4-2 to TRBJ1-1; D is uncertain. Sequencing input: PBMCs. The sequence derives from a man in his forties in good health and CMV-seropositive. In DNA, the CDR3 is TGTGCCAGCAGCCAAGGGACTAGAGGATCGAAAGCTTTCTTT. Amino acid sequence: CASSQGTRGSKAFF.